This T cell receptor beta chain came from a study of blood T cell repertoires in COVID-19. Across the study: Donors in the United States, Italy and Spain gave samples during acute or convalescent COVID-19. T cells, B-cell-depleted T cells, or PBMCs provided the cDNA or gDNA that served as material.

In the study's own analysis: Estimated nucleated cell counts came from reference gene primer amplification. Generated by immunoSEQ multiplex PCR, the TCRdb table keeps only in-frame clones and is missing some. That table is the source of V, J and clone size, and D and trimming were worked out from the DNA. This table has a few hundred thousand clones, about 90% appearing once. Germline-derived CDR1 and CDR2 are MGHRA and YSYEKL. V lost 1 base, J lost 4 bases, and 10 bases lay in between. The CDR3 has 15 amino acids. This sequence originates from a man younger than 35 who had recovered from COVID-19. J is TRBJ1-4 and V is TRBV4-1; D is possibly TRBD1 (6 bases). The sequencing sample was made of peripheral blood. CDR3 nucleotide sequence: TGCGCCAGCAGCCAAGGGGGACACCTTAATGAAAAACTGTTTTTT. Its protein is CASSQGGHLNEKLFF.